These 7 T cell receptor beta chains were sequenced from one sample in a study of identical twins. TCRdb recomputed calls from the 5' RACE reads with MiXCR, one row per CDR3 protein. The sample holds hundreds of thousands of distinct CDR3 sequences; 15% to 20% are singletons and the top ten take 10% to 15%. These data were likewise used in another study, on T cells expressing NK-cell markers.

Sequencing was done on a sample of PBMCs. The receptors were gathered from a woman aged 18-35 years in good health.

This clonotype came up a few times. This chain uses TRBV11-2 with TRBJ2-1; D not resolved. Trimming took off 1 base at V and 9 bases at J, with 7 bases between the two ends. The CDR3 sequence is 12 residues long. CDR1 SGHAT and CDR2 FQNNGV come from the germline V gene. The CDR3 spells CASSLVLAEQFF. CDR3 DNA sequence: TGTGCCAGCAGCTTAGTTCTCGCTGAGCAGTTCTTC.

The CDR3 nucleotides are TGCAGCGTTGAAGCGGCGGGGGCCACAGATACGCAGTATTTT. It specifies CSVEAAGATDTQYF. V gene TRBV29-1 combines with J gene TRBJ2-3; possible D gene TRBD2, 7 bases. CDR3 length: 14 residues. The germline V and J ends were trimmed by 1 base and 2 bases, with 10 bases remaining between them. Per the germline V gene, CDR1 is SQVTM and CDR2 is ANQGSEA.

The chain carries TRBV15 and TRBJ2-3, with 9 bases fitting TRBD2. V gave up 6 bases and J gave up 0 bases; unmatched junction bases: 4. CDR3 length: 15 residues. The V gene's germline CDR1 is LNHNV and CDR2 YYDKDF (reference sequence). The CDR3 bases are TGTGCCACCAGTCCGAGCGGGAGGAGCACAGATACGCAGTATTTT. This sequence encodes CATSPSGRSTDTQYF.

This clonotype occurred a few times. This rearrangement joins TRBV15 to TRBJ2-1, with D tentatively TRBD2 (6 bases). Germline V CDR1 and CDR2: LNHNV, YYDKDF (reference sequence). This CDR3 is built from 17 residues. Between the trimmed V and J ends, which lost 1 base and 6 bases, there was a span of 19 bases. In DNA, the CDR3 is TGTGCCACCAGCAGAGGAGGAGGGCCGGAAATGCGCAATGAGCAGTTCTTC. This translates into CATSRGGGPEMRNEQFF.

The chain employs TRBV5-5 and TRBJ2-7; D ambiguous. Trimming pared 0 bases from V and 2 bases from J, leaving 12 bases between. CDR3 length: 15 amino acids. The V gene's germline CDR1 is SGHKS and CDR2 YYEKEE (reference sequence). CDR3 sequence: CASSLVADTAYEQYF. CDR3 nucleotides: TGTGCCAGCAGCTTGGTGGCCGACACCGCCTACGAGCAGTACTTC.

The chain uses TRBV20-1 and TRBJ2-7; D tentatively fits TRBD1 or TRBD2 (5 bases each). There are 14 residues in the CDR3. Germline values: CDR1 DFQATT, CDR2 SNEGSKA (reference sequence). V was clipped by 0 bases and J by 4 bases, with 13 bases between them. This CDR3 reads CSARDLGEGYEQYF. CDR3 in DNA: TGCAGTGCTAGAGATCTGGGGGAAGGGTACGAGCAGTACTTC.

This clonotype has ten or more counts. The chain joins TRBV20-1 to TRBJ1-5; TRBD1 matches 7 bases. Unmatched junction bases numbered 6, after V lost 5 bases and J lost 5 bases. Germline V lookup: CDR1 DFQATT, CDR2 SNEGSKA (reference sequence). The CDR3 length is 13 residues. The CDR3 DNA reads as TGCAGTGCTCAGACAGGGTTCGATCAGCCCCAGCATTTT. Protein product: CSAQTGFDQPQHF.